This paragraph covers one T cell receptor (beta chain) sequence. The sample belongs to a study of T cell responses to AZD1222 COVID-19 vaccine. Repertoires were generated with immunoSEQ multiplex PCR, while TCRdb's copy carries only in-frame clones and drops some. This table has fewer than 200,000 clones, about 87% appearing once. V gave up 1 base and J gave up 2 bases; unmatched junction bases: 3. The CDR3 is 16 residues long. The germline CDR1 and CDR2 sequences are LGHNA and YSLEER. The sequencing here drew on peripheral blood, taken on day 0 of AZD1222 vaccination. The chain has TRBV4-3 and TRBJ2-1; 9 bases are shared with TRBD2. The clonotype was recovered from an adult in good health. CDR3 coding DNA: TGCGCCAGCAGCCAAGTAGGCGGGAGGGCCTACAATGAGCAGTTCTTC. Protein product: CASSQVGGRAYNEQFF.